This T cell receptor beta chain was recovered during a study of blood T cell repertoires in COVID-19. Measured with immunoSEQ multiplex PCR; TCRdb has only the in-frame clones, and not every one. The sample carries 150,000 to 200,000 clones, 88% recorded once. The germline CDR1 and CDR2 sequences are MDHEN and SYDVKM. There are 15 residues in the CDR3. Trimming stripped 6 bases from V and 5 bases from J, with 16 bases between. The sequenced material came from PBMCs or T cells enriched from blood (not recorded which). The rearrangement uses TRBV28 and TRBJ1-4, with D tentatively TRBD1 (5 bases). The sequence was collected from a woman under 30 who had recovered from COVID-19. The CDR3 protein is CASRALRDLNEKLFF. The CDR3 DNA reads TGTGCCAGCAGGGCACTCAGGGATCTCAATGAAAAACTGTTTTTT.